Listed below are T cell receptor beta chains from one sample, sequenced in a study of blood T cell repertoires in COVID-19. Clones were read by immunoSEQ multiplex PCR, and TCRdb kept only the in-frame ones, dropping some. Of just over 40,000 clones listed, approximately 83% are singletons. Source material: peripheral blood. These receptors all come from a woman in her sixties or seventies with acute or convalescent COVID-19. Both conserved end residues are part of each CDR3. The D gene is left open where the match is weak. Rows may omit the clone size; those that give it use once, few, many or a size class.

J gene | D gene | V gene | clone size | CDR3 protein | CDR3 DNA
TRBJ1-2 | NA | TRBV4-2 | NA | CASNSNAAGGLDYGYTF | TGTGCCAGCAACTCTAACGCCGCGGGGGGGCTGGACTATGGCTACACCTTC
TRBJ1-5 | NA | TRBV11-2 | NA | CASSFGTSSNQPQHF | TGTGCCAGCAGCTTCGGGACAAGTAGCAATCAGCCCCAGCATTTT
TRBJ2-1 | NA | TRBV6-1 | few | CASSEGSGGYNEQFF | TGTGCCAGCAGTGAAGGTAGCGGAGGCTACAATGAGCAGTTCTTC
TRBJ2-5 | TRBD2 | TRBV7-2 | NA | CASSPTRLAKQETQYF | TGTGCCAGCAGCCCGACGAGACTAGCGAAGCAAGAGACCCAGTACTTC
TRBJ2-1 | NA | TRBV1 | NA | CTSTWTSGSHCNEQFF | TGCACCAGTACTTGGACTAGCGGGAGTCATTGCAATGAGCAGTTCTTC
TRBJ1-2 | TRBD1 | TRBV7-2 | NA | CASSSGQVRYGYTF | TGTGCCAGCAGCTCAGGACAGGTTCGCTATGGCTACACCTTC
TRBJ2-5 | NA | TRBV11-2 | NA | CASGPSGGSETQYF | TGTGCCAGCGGACCCTCGGGCGGGTCAGAGACCCAGTACTTC
TRBJ1-1 | NA | TRBV19 | NA | CASSLDSNTEAFF | TGTGCCAGTAGCCTCGACAGCAACACTGAAGCTTTCTTT
TRBJ2-3 | TRBD2 | TRBV2 | NA | CASFRTSGSLADTQYF | TGTGCCAGCTTTAGGACTAGCGGGAGTTTAGCAGATACGCAGTATTTT
TRBJ1-2 | NA | TRBV27 | few | CASSLRAALDGYTF | TGTGCCAGCAGTCTTCGAGCGGCCTTGGATGGCTACACCTTC
TRBJ1-2 | NA | TRBV5-5 | NA | CASSLWAANYGYTF | TGTGCCAGCAGCTTGTGGGCAGCTAACTATGGCTACACCTTC
TRBJ1-5 | TRBD1 | TRBV28 | once | CASSYGRPGQASNQPQHF | TGTGCCAGCAGCTACGGTCGCCCGGGACAGGCTAGCAATCAGCCCCAGCATTTT
TRBJ1-5 | NA | TRBV19 | once | CASSIFSGEHQPQHF | TGTGCCAGTAGTATCTTCTCAGGGGAGCATCAGCCCCAGCATTTT
TRBJ2-1 | TRBD2 | TRBV7-3 | NA | CASSFGTSHNEQFF | TGTGCCAGCAGCTTCGGGACTAGTCACAATGAGCAGTTCTTC
TRBJ2-7 | TRBD2 | TRBV19 | NA | CASGGVRDEQYF | TGTGCCAGTGGGGGGGTGAGGGACGAGCAGTACTTC
TRBJ2-7 | NA | TRBV4-1 | once | CASSQEPGVLKSYEQYF | TGCGCCAGCAGCCAAGAGCCAGGGGTACTGAAGTCCTACGAGCAGTACTTC
TRBJ1-2 | NA | TRBV5-4 | NA | CASSLVYESYGYTF | TGTGCCAGCAGCTTGGTGTACGAGTCCTATGGCTACACCTTC
TRBJ1-4 | NA | TRBV28 | NA | CASSLRGRINEKLFF | TGTGCCAGCAGTTTAAGGGGTCGGATTAATGAAAAACTGTTTTTT
TRBJ1-1 | NA | TRBV18 | NA | CASSPMPGRKEYAAFF | TGTGCCAGCTCACCTATGCCCGGCAGGAAGGAATACGCAGCTTTCTTT
TRBJ2-1 | TRBD2 | TRBV9 | NA | CASSVSGGPYNEQFF | TGTGCCAGCAGCGTATCGGGGGGGCCTTACAATGAGCAGTTCTTC
TRBJ1-2 | NA | TRBV30 | NA | CAWRQLDRGYTF | TGTGCCTGGCGACAGCTAGACAGGGGCTACACCTTC
TRBJ1-1 | NA | TRBV28 | NA | CASSPPRQVAEAFF | TGTGCCAGCAGTCCCCCAAGACAGGTGGCGGAAGCTTTCTTT
TRBJ1-1 | TRBD1 | TRBV6-5 | NA | CASRDRLNTEAFF | TGTGCCAGTAGGGACAGATTGAACACTGAAGCTTTCTTT
TRBJ2-1 | NA | TRBV28 | NA | CASRNRPGRGVGNEQFF | TGTGCCAGCAGGAACAGACCTGGCAGGGGAGTGGGCAATGAGCAGTTCTTC
TRBJ1-2 | TRBD1 | TRBV5-8 | few | CASSLPGQGFAYGYTF | TGTGCCAGCAGCTTGCCGGGACAGGGGTTCGCCTATGGCTACACCTTC
TRBJ2-2 | NA | TRBV5-4 | NA | CASSLRANAGELFF | TGTGCCAGCAGCTTGAGAGCGAACGCCGGGGAGCTGTTTTTT
TRBJ2-2 | NA | TRBV3-1/TRBV3-2 | NA | CASSQNGVANTGELFF | TGTGCCAGCAGCCAAAACGGGGTGGCGAACACCGGGGAGCTGTTTTTT